Following are 20 T cell receptor beta chains from one sample sequenced in a study of cytomegalovirus exposure and HLA in healthy donors. PCR involved 60 Vbeta and 13 Jbeta primers. The protocol was immunoSEQ multiplex PCR, while the TCRdb copy is restricted to in-frame clones and leaves out a portion. The specimen's table records tens of thousands of clones. Specimen: PBMCs. The receptor source for this set is a female donor in good health and CMV-seropositive.

The chain is built from TRBV19 and TRBJ1-2; TRBD1 matches 7 bases. V lost 4 bases, J lost 4 bases, and 12 bases stayed unmatched. The germline V gene has CDR1 LNHDA and CDR2 SQIVND (reference sequence). The CDR3 has 16 residues. The CDR3 here is CASSTRDSYGAYGYTF. The CDR3 DNA is TGTGCCAGTAGTACCCGGGACAGCTATGGCGCCTATGGCTACACCTTC.

J is TRBJ2-5 and V is TRBV9, with 9 bases aligning to TRBD2. This CDR3 comprises 16 residues. From germline, CDR1 is SGDLS and CDR2 YYNGEE. Trimming removed 0 bases from V and 5 bases from J; junction bases left unmatched: 8. CDR3 loop: CASSVERTSGRETQYF. The DNA for the CDR3 is TGTGCCAGCAGCGTAGAACGCACTAGCGGGCGGGAGACCCAGTACTTC. The full variable domain, rest sourced from reference TRBV9 and TRBJ2-5, is DSGVTQTPKHLITATGQRVTLRCSPRSGDLSVYWYQQSLDQGLQFLIQYYNGEERAKGNILERFSAQQFPDLHSELNLSSLELGDSALYFCASSVERTSGRETQYFGPGTRLLVL.

This sequence joins TRBV27 and TRBJ2-7; 10 bases are a match to TRBD2. Germline V gives CDR1 MNHEY, CDR2 SMNVEV (reference sequence). This CDR3 contains 15 residues. After removal of 5 bases from V and 3 bases from J, the junction contained 7 bases not matched to a gene. The CDR3 DNA follows: TGTGCCAGCAGTAGCGCTAGCGGGAGCAACTACGAGCAGTACTTC. This gives the protein CASSSASGSNYEQYF.

This chain uses TRBV2 with TRBJ1-1; 9 bases map to TRBD1. Trimming removed 6 bases from V and 5 bases from J; junction bases left unmatched: 7. Germline lookup yields CDR1 SNHLY and CDR2 FYNNEI. The CDR3 runs 14 residues. CDR3 protein: CASRIQGAVTEAFF. In DNA, the CDR3 is TGTGCCAGCAGGATACAGGGGGCGGTTACTGAAGCTTTCTTT.

This chain connects TRBV6-5 to TRBJ1-5; D might be TRBD1 (6 bases). The V end lost 6 bases, the J end lost 6 bases, and 15 bases lay between the germline ends. The V gene's germline CDR1 is MNHEY and CDR2 SVGAGI. This CDR3 is built from 14 residues. CDR3 loop: CASRTSTGTQPQHF. Here the CDR3 DNA reads TGTGCCAGCAGGACTTCGACAGGTACTCAGCCCCAGCATTTT.

This chain links TRBV29-1 with TRBJ1-2; D remains ambiguous. V was clipped by 2 bases and J by 5 bases, with 15 bases between them. CDR1 and CDR2 (germline): SQVTM, ANQGSEA. The CDR3 spans 14 residues. DNA for the CDR3: TGCAGCGTTGAAACGGACGGGATGGCATATGGCTACACCTTC. Encoded protein: CSVETDGMAYGYTF.

This sequence joins TRBV5-1 and TRBJ2-3; TRBD2 matches 13 bases. The trim removed 4 bases at V and 3 bases at J, leaving 8 bases unmatched. This CDR3 region has 17 residues. Looked up from germline, CDR1 is SGHRS and CDR2 is YFSETQ. The CDR3 loop reads CASSIGLAGVRTDTQYF. The CDR3 DNA reads as TGCGCCAGCAGCATAGGACTAGCGGGAGTAAGAACAGATACGCAGTATTTT.

This chain joins TRBV4-3 and TRBJ1-6; TRBD1 aligns across 9 bases. The CDR3 has 15 amino acids. J lost 7 bases, V lost 0 bases, and 1 base had no gene match. Germline V gives CDR1 LGHNA, CDR2 YSLEER. The CDR3 DNA reads as TGCGCCAGCAGCCAAGAACAGGGGGCGAATTCACCCCTCCACTTT. Encoded protein: CASSQEQGANSPLHF.

The genes are TRBV2 and TRBJ2-7, with TRBD2 matching 12 bases. The trim removed 5 bases at V and 5 bases at J, leaving 7 bases unmatched. The V gene's germline CDR1 is SNHLY and CDR2 FYNNEI. The CDR3 is 15 amino acids. The CDR3 sequence is CASSPLAGGAHEQYF. CDR3 in DNA: TGTGCCAGCAGTCCACTAGCGGGAGGTGCCCACGAGCAGTACTTC.

The chain recombines TRBV2 with TRBJ2-3; D possibly corresponds to TRBD1 (6 bases). V lost 8 bases, J lost 3 bases, and 15 bases lay in between. The germline V gene encodes CDR1 SNHLY and CDR2 FYNNEI. This CDR3 is built from 14 residues. The CDR3 protein is CASLRDTGTDTQYF. The DNA of the CDR3 is TGTGCCAGCCTCAGGGACACGGGGACAGATACGCAGTATTTT.

The V call is TRBV28, the J call TRBJ1-1, with 10 bases aligning to TRBD1. This CDR3 has 15 residues. V shed 9 bases and J 1 base; nucleotides not matched to a gene: 8. The V gene's germline CDR1 is MDHEN and CDR2 SYDVKM. CDR3: CASPPGQGRNTEAFF. The CDR3 region has the DNA TGTGCCAGTCCTCCGGGACAGGGGCGGAACACTGAAGCTTTCTTT.

This chain joins TRBV5-1 and TRBJ1-1, with D uncertain. Germline-derived CDR1 and CDR2 are SGHRS and YFSETQ. Trimming took 0 bases from V and 5 from J, leaving 8 bases between them. The length of the CDR3 is 13 residues. The CDR3 here is CASSLAGVTEAFF. The DNA of the CDR3 is TGCGCCAGCAGCTTGGCCGGGGTGACTGAAGCTTTCTTT. The whole variable domain, remainder taken from reference TRBV5-1 and TRBJ1-1, is KAGVTQTPRYLIKTRGQQVTLSCSPISGHRSVSWYQQTPGQGLQFLFEYFSETQRNKGNFPGRFSGRQFSNSRSEMNVSTLELGDSALYLCASSLAGVTEAFFGQGTRLTVV.

This sequence joins TRBV5-1 and TRBJ2-7, with 10 nucleotides matching TRBD1. CDR3 length: 17 residues. V dropped 0 bases and J dropped 4; count of bases not matched to a gene: 10. Per the germline V gene, CDR1 is SGHRS and CDR2 is YFSETQ. CDR3 nucleotide sequence: TGCGCCAGCAGCTTGGGCCCCTCGGACAGGGGGAAATACGAGCAGTACTTC. Its protein is CASSLGPSDRGKYEQYF. The whole variable domain, filled in from reference TRBV5-1 and TRBJ2-7, reads KAGVTQTPRYLIKTRGQQVTLSCSPISGHRSVSWYQQTPGQGLQFLFEYFSETQRNKGNFPGRFSGRQFSNSRSEMNVSTLELGDSALYLCASSLGPSDRGKYEQYFGPGTRLTVT.

The chain has TRBV5-6 and TRBJ2-1; maybe TRBD1 (5 bases). The CDR3 length is 16 residues. Trimming removed 3 bases from V and 3 bases from J, with 16 bases in between. Germline lookup yields CDR1 SGHDT and CDR2 YYEEEE. The CDR3: CASSYDSPHIYNEQFF. The CDR3 DNA follows: TGTGCCAGCAGCTACGACAGCCCACACATCTACAATGAGCAGTTCTTC. Variable domain in full (rest from reference TRBV5-6 and TRBJ2-1): DAGVTQSPTHLIKTRGQQVTLRCSPKSGHDTVSWYQQALGQGPQFIFQYYEEEERQRGNFPDRFSGHQFPNYSSELNVNALLLGDSALYLCASSYDSPHIYNEQFFGPGTRLTVL.

The CDR3 DNA reads as TGTGCCAGCAGTGGGGGGGGGCCTGAAGCTTTCTTT. Its translation is CASSGGGPEAFF. V gene TRBV25-1 combines with J gene TRBJ1-1, with D perhaps matching TRBD1 (6 bases). The CDR3 is made up of 12 amino acids. The V and J ends lost 4 bases and 6 bases respectively, with 9 bases between them. The V gene's germline CDR1 is MGHDK and CDR2 SYGVNS.

This rearrangement joins TRBV27 to TRBJ2-7, with a weak D call TRBD2 (6 bases). The CDR3 is 13 residues long. The germline gives CDR1 MNHEY, CDR2 SMNVEV (reference sequence). V was shortened by 8 bases and J by 3 bases, with 14 bases between the two germline ends. CDR3 bases: TGTGCCAGCGGGTCGAGACTAGTCTACGAGCAGTACTTC. The encoded protein is CASGSRLVYEQYF.

The chain uses TRBV9 and TRBJ2-1; D possibly corresponds to TRBD2 (7 bases). The CDR3 consists of 15 residues. Between the trimmed V and J ends, which lost 4 bases and 6 bases, there was a span of 17 bases. The germline V gene has CDR1 SGDLS and CDR2 YYNGEE. Here the CDR3 DNA reads TGTGCCAGCAGCCCTAGGGGGGGTAGGTCCAATGAGCAGTTCTTC. Translated: CASSPRGGRSNEQFF.

V is TRBV10-3 and J is TRBJ2-2; 8 nucleotides agree with TRBD1. V trimming: 2 bases; J trimming: 1 base; junction bases outside the gene matches: 3. Germline loops: CDR1 ENHRY, CDR2 SYGVKD. This CDR3 region has 16 residues. The CDR3 sequence: CAISELGTGNTGELFF. Here the CDR3 DNA reads TGTGCCATCAGTGAGCTGGGGACAGGGAACACCGGGGAGCTGTTTTTT.

The chain combines TRBV18 with TRBJ2-3; perhaps TRBD2 as D (5 bases). From germline, CDR1 is KGHSH and CDR2 LQKENI. The germline V and J ends were trimmed by 4 bases and 6 bases, with 8 bases remaining between them. The CDR3 extends over 12 amino acids. CDR3 sequence: CASSLERDTQYF. CDR3 DNA sequence: TGTGCCAGCTCACTTGAGCGGGATACGCAGTATTTT.

The V call is TRBV18, the J call TRBJ2-7; TRBD1 aligns across 7 bases. J was trimmed by 3 bases and V by 5 bases; bases with no gene match: 7. The V gene's germline CDR1 is KGHSH and CDR2 LQKENI. The CDR3 totals 14 residues. DNA for the CDR3: TGTGCCAGCTCAGAGACAGGGCCCTACTACGAGCAGTACTTC. It yields the protein CASSETGPYYEQYF.